Shown below are 28 T cell receptor beta chains from a single sample sequenced in a study of cytomegalovirus exposure and HLA in healthy donors. PCR employed 60 Vbeta and 13 Jbeta primers. Measured with immunoSEQ multiplex PCR; TCRdb has only the in-frame clones, and not every one. The table shows some 120,000 clones, with about three quarters occurring only once. Specimen: PBMCs. The source is a woman in her forties in good health and CMV-seropositive.

V is TRBV7-2 and J is TRBJ1-2, with D tentatively TRBD1 (6 bases). This CDR3 is built from 14 residues. Germline-derived CDR1 and CDR2 are SGHTA and FQGNSA. The V end lost 0 bases, the J end lost 8 bases, and 13 bases lay between the germline ends. CDR3 nucleotides: TGTGCCAGCAGCTTAGCCTCGGCAGGGGCCGGCTACACCTTC. As protein: CASSLASAGAGYTF. Full variable domain (missing parts from reference TRBV7-2 and TRBJ1-2): GAGVSQSPSNKVTEKGKDVELRCDPISGHTALYWYRQSLGQGLEFLIYFQGNSAPDKSGLPSDRFSAERTGGSVSTLTIQRTQQEDSAVYLCASSLASAGAGYTFGSGTRLTVV.

This clone has just a few counts. CDR3 coding DNA: TGTGCCAGCAGTTTGGCGACCGGACAGGGGATCTACGAGCAGTACTTC. Amino acids: CASSLATGQGIYEQYF. The J gene is TRBJ2-7, the V gene TRBV28; 9 bases line up with TRBD1. The length of the CDR3 is 16 residues. V lost 3 bases, J lost 3 bases, and 9 bases stayed unmatched. Germline CDR1 reads MDHEN; CDR2 reads SYDVKM.

This sequence joins TRBV19 and TRBJ2-3; 9 bases line up with TRBD2. CDR3 length equals 13 residues. The germline CDR1 and CDR2 sequences are LNHDA and SQIVND (reference sequence). The V gene end was trimmed by 10 bases and the J gene end by 0 bases; junction bases not matched to a gene: 2. CDR3 residues: CATRGGSTDTQYF. CDR3 coding DNA: TGTGCCACGCGGGGGGGCAGCACAGATACGCAGTATTTT.

The chain employs TRBV27 and TRBJ1-2; tentative D call: TRBD1 (5 bases). Per germline, CDR1 MNHEY and CDR2 SMNVEV (reference sequence). V was shortened by 5 bases and J by 7 bases, with 17 bases between the two germline ends. The CDR3 is 14 residues long. CDR3 DNA: TGTGCCAGCAGTCCGCCGGGGGGGATGGGTGGCTACACCTTC. This codes for CASSPPGGMGGYTF.

Judged by abundance, this clone is medium-sized. The chain joins TRBV7-6 to TRBJ2-3; 9 positions agree with TRBD2. CDR1 is SGHVS and CDR2 is FNYEAQ in the germline V gene. V lost 2 bases to trimming and J lost 7 bases; unmatched junction nucleotides: 7. This CDR3 is built from 15 residues. The chain's CDR3 is CASSLLAGGPYTQYF. The DNA of the CDR3 is TGTGCCAGCAGCTTATTGGCGGGGGGGCCCTATACGCAGTATTTT.

This clone has only a few counts. V is TRBV7-9 and J is TRBJ1-2; TRBD1 matches 7 bases. The CDR3 loop spans 18 amino acids. The germline CDR1 and CDR2 sequences are SEHNR and FQNEAQ (reference sequence). Losses at the gene ends were 1 base for V and 4 bases for J; bases not matched to a gene: 15. The CDR3 coding sequence is TGTGCCAGCAGCTTAGTACCCCGACCTGGATCAGGGGGCTATGGCTACACCTTC. Translating it yields CASSLVPRPGSGGYGYTF. Drawing the rest from reference TRBV7-9 and TRBJ1-2, the complete variable domain is DTGVSQNPRHKITKRGQNVTFRCDPISEHNRLYWYRQTLGQGPEFLTYFQNEAQLEKSRLLSDRFSAERPKGSFSTLEIQRTEQGDSAMYLCASSLVPRPGSGGYGYTFGSGTRLTVV.

The rearrangement uses TRBV10-3 and TRBJ2-3; 9 bases line up with TRBD1. CDR1 is ENHRY, CDR2 SYGVKD, per germline. J gave up 2 bases and V 11 bases, and 5 bases lay outside the gene matches. CDR3 length: 13 residues. This CDR3 reads CASTGGTTDTQYF. As DNA, the CDR3 is TGTGCCTCCACAGGGGGCACCACAGATACGCAGTATTTT.

The V gene is TRBV7-6, the J gene TRBJ1-5; weak D call: TRBD1 (6 bases). V was trimmed by 6 bases and J by 6 bases, leaving 12 bases between them. The germline V gene encodes CDR1 SGHVS and CDR2 FNYEAQ. The length of the CDR3 is 13 residues. The CDR3 protein is CASSQGRFQPQHF. CDR3 bases: TGTGCCAGCAGTCAGGGGCGGTTTCAGCCCCAGCATTTT.

CDR3 DNA: TGTGCCAGCAGCCCGCGGGCCTCCCCCTCCTATAATTCACCCCTCCACTTT. It encodes CASSPRASPSYNSPLHF. J is TRBJ1-6 and V is TRBV7-8, with D hard to call. This CDR3 spans 17 amino acids. Trimming stripped 5 bases from V and 0 bases from J, with 14 bases between. Per germline, CDR1 SGHVS and CDR2 FQNEAQ. The full variable domain, with the rest looked up from reference TRBV7-8 and TRBJ1-6, is GAGVSQSPRYKVAKRGQDVALRCDPISGHVSLFWYQQALGQGPEFLTYFQNEAQLDKSGLPSDRFFAERPEGSVSTLKIQRTQQEDSAVYLCASSPRASPSYNSPLHFGNGTRLTVT.

The chain employs TRBV5-1 and TRBJ2-5, with a weak D call TRBD2 (5 bases). This CDR3 is built from 13 residues. Germline CDR1 is SGHRS and CDR2 is YFSETQ. Trimming took off 5 bases at V and 5 bases at J, with 13 bases between the two ends. CDR3 nucleotide sequence: TGCGCCAGCAGTCAGGAGGTGAGGGAGACCCAGTACTTC. It codes for CASSQEVRETQYF.

This clone has just a few counts. The chain links TRBV5-4 to TRBJ2-1; 9 bases line up with TRBD2. Unmatched junction bases numbered 12, after V lost 1 base and J lost 10 bases. The CDR3 has 16 amino acids. Germline V gene sequence: CDR1 SGHNT, CDR2 YYREEE (reference sequence). The CDR3 reads CASSLRRGGVGTEQFF. CDR3 nucleotides: TGTGCCAGCAGCTTGCGGCGGGGGGGCGTTGGTACGGAGCAGTTCTTC.

This clone was counted a few times. The gene calls are TRBV19 and TRBJ1-2; 7 bases are shared with TRBD1. This CDR3 has 14 residues. Trimming took 5 bases from V and 4 from J; bases not matched to a gene: 7. CDR1 and CDR2 from the germline V gene are LNHDA and SQIVND (reference sequence). CDR3 protein: CASSATGPSYGYTF. The CDR3 region has the DNA TGTGCCAGTAGTGCGACAGGGCCCTCCTATGGCTACACCTTC.

The CDR3 sequence is CASSPEGANVLTF. CDR3 DNA: TGTGCCAGCAGCCCCGAGGGGGCCAACGTCCTGACTTTC. The rearrangement uses TRBV7-6 and TRBJ2-6; D gene uncertain. The CDR3 length is 13 residues. The V end lost 5 bases, the J end lost 4 bases, and 6 bases lay between the germline ends. Germline CDR1 reads SGHVS; CDR2 reads FNYEAQ.

This clone was observed a handful of times. This chain uses TRBV29-1 with TRBJ1-5; 7 bases fit TRBD1. The CDR3 spans 12 residues. V trimming: 6 bases; J trimming: 5 bases; junction bases outside the gene matches: 4. Germline CDR1 reads SQVTM; CDR2 reads ANQGSEA. The CDR3 is CSVRQGDQPQHF. CDR3 nucleotide sequence: TGCAGCGTCCGACAGGGCGATCAGCCCCAGCATTTT.

The chain joins TRBV7-2 to TRBJ1-2; unclear D gene. CDR3 size: 13 residues. CDR1 SGHTA and CDR2 FQGNSA come from the germline V gene. The ends were cut back, 0 bases at V and 8 bases at J, with 10 bases in the middle. CDR3 coding DNA: TGTGCCAGCAGCTTAGCGCACAGTGGGGGCTACACCTTC. This encodes CASSLAHSGGYTF.

The genes are TRBV13 and TRBJ2-3; 13 bases match TRBD2. The CDR3 sequence is 21 residues long. Germline V CDR1 and CDR2: PRHDT, FYEKMQ (reference sequence). The V gene end was trimmed by 3 bases and the J gene end by 4 bases; junction bases not matched to a gene: 19. The CDR3 is CASSFGTSGERGGWLADTQYF. The CDR3 DNA follows: TGTGCCAGCAGCTTCGGGACTAGCGGGGAGCGGGGGGGCTGGTTAGCAGATACGCAGTATTTT.

In its sample, this clone was seen once. The chain is built from TRBV9 and TRBJ2-6; the D gene is possibly TRBD1 (5 bases). V lost 3 bases to trimming and J lost 2 bases, with 15 bases between them. The germline gives CDR1 SGDLS, CDR2 YYNGEE. The CDR3 contains 17 residues. The CDR3 spells CASSEPSGRAGANVLTF. CDR3 DNA sequence: TGTGCCAGCAGCGAGCCCTCGGGCAGGGCTGGGGCCAACGTCCTGACTTTC.

This sequence joins TRBV11-1 and TRBJ1-5; D uncertain. The CDR3 extends over 18 amino acids. Trimming shortened V by 1 base and J by 0 bases, and 16 bases separated the two germline ends. Per the germline V gene, CDR1 is SGHAT and CDR2 is FQDESV (reference sequence). The CDR3 DNA sequence: TGTGCCAGCAGCTTAGAGCGGGGTTGGCAGCATAGCAATCAGCCCCAGCATTTT. As protein: CASSLERGWQHSNQPQHF.

The gene calls are TRBV7-2 and TRBJ2-5; D possibly corresponds to TRBD2 (6 bases). Germline V gives CDR1 SGHTA, CDR2 FQGNSA. This CDR3 has 14 residues. V was pared by 5 bases and J by 2 bases, with 12 bases between. Here the CDR3 reads CASSPGGPQETQYF. CDR3 in DNA: TGTGCCAGCAGCCCAGGAGGGCCGCAAGAGACCCAGTACTTC.

The V call is TRBV18, the J call TRBJ2-7, with D perhaps TRBD1 (6 bases). The germline V gene has CDR1 KGHSH and CDR2 LQKENI. The CDR3 covers 14 residues. Trimming left V 3 bases short and J 4 bases short, with 13 bases between. As DNA, the CDR3 is TGTGCCAGCTCACCCCGGGACATAAGATACGAGCAGTACTTC. Its translation: CASSPRDIRYEQYF.

The genes are TRBV7-9 and TRBJ2-5; 7 nucleotides align to TRBD2. The V segment lost 3 bases and the J segment 4 bases; nucleotides outside the gene matches: 8. Looked up from germline, CDR1 is SEHNR and CDR2 is FQNEAQ (reference sequence). The CDR3 sequence is 15 residues long. The CDR3 protein is CASSLIFRGVETQYF. The CDR3 nucleotides read TGTGCCAGCAGCTTGATTTTCCGGGGGGTAGAGACCCAGTACTTC.

This clone has a handful of counts. The V call is TRBV4-3, the J call TRBJ1-6; D not certain. CDR1 and CDR2 from the germline V gene are LGHNA and YSLEER. This CDR3 comprises 13 residues. Trimming removed 2 bases at V and 4 bases at J, with 3 bases between. The CDR3 DNA is TGCGCCAGCAGCCAACAGTATAATTCACCCCTCCACTTT. Translation: CASSQQYNSPLHF.

The chain recombines TRBV4-2 with TRBJ1-1; possible D gene TRBD1, 6 bases. The V end lost 2 bases, the J end lost 3 bases, and 19 bases lay between the germline ends. CDR1 LGHNA and CDR2 YNFKEQ come from the germline V gene. This CDR3 has 17 amino acids. CDR3 in amino acids: CASSQRATGNGDTEAFF. CDR3 DNA sequence: TGTGCCAGCAGCCAAAGGGCCACAGGGAACGGGGACACTGAAGCTTTCTTT.

The gene calls are TRBV2 and TRBJ1-5; a possible D gene is TRBD1 (6 bases). The ends were cut back, 4 bases at V and 2 bases at J, with 12 bases in the middle. The CDR3 loop spans 15 amino acids. CDR1 SNHLY and CDR2 FYNNEI come from the germline V gene. CDR3: CASSGTARGNQPQHF. CDR3 DNA: TGTGCCAGCAGTGGGACAGCCCGAGGCAATCAGCCCCAGCATTTT. The full variable domain, completed using reference TRBV2 and TRBJ1-5, is EPEVTQTPSHQVTQMGQEVILRCVPISNHLYFYWYRQILGQKVEFLVSFYNNEISEKSEIFDDQFSVERPDGSNFTLKIRSTKLEDSAMYFCASSGTARGNQPQHFGDGTRLSIL.

This clone was counted between two and nine times. CDR3 sequence (DNA): TGCGCCAGCAAGGTTTCGGGGACAGGGAACTACAATGAGCAGTTCTTC. Its protein product is CASKVSGTGNYNEQFF. This chain links TRBV5-1 with TRBJ2-1; the match to TRBD1 covers 9 bases. Trimming cost V 6 bases and J 3 bases; bases outside gene matches: 10. In germline, CDR1 is SGHRS, CDR2 YFSETQ. The CDR3 has 16 amino acids.

The chain couples TRBV4-3 to TRBJ2-5; 9 nucleotides agree with TRBD1. J was trimmed by 5 bases and V by 1 base; bases with no gene match: 2. The length of the CDR3 is 14 residues. CDR1 LGHNA and CDR2 YSLEER come from the germline V gene. CDR3 amino acids: CASSQGQGGETQYF. CDR3 sequence (DNA): TGCGCCAGCAGCCAAGGACAGGGGGGGGAGACCCAGTACTTC.

The V call is TRBV11-2, the J call TRBJ2-7; TRBD1 aligns across 9 bases. V gave up 1 base and J gave up 4 bases; unmatched junction bases: 5. CDR3 length equals 15 residues. Germline values: CDR1 SGHAT, CDR2 FQNNGV. CDR3: CASSLGWTGEYEQYF. DNA for the CDR3: TGTGCCAGCAGCTTAGGTTGGACAGGGGAATACGAGCAGTACTTC.

The chain employs TRBV5-1 and TRBJ2-2, with D possibly matching TRBD1 (6 bases). Germline assignment: CDR1 SGHRS and CDR2 YFSETQ. The CDR3 loop spans 14 amino acids. V lost 5 bases and J 4 bases, leaving 12 bases between the germline ends. The CDR3 protein is CASSQGSVTGELFF. For the CDR3, the DNA is TGCGCCAGCAGTCAGGGGAGTGTCACCGGGGAGCTGTTTTTT.